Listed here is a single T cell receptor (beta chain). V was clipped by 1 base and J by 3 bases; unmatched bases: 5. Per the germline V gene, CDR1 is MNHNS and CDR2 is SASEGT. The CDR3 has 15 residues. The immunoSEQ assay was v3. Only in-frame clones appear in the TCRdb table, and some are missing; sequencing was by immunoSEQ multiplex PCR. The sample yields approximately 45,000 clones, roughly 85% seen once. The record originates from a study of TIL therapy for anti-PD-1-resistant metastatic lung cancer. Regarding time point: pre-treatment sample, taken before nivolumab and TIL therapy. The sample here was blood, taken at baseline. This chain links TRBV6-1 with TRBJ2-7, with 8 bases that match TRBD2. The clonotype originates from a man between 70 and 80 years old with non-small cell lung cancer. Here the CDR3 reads CASSEDLAGLYEQYF. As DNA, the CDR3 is TGTGCCAGCAGTGAAGACCTAGCGGGTCTCTACGAGCAGTACTTC.